These T cell receptor beta chains were read from a single sample in a study of monozygotic twins with inflammatory bowel disease. TCRdb reanalyzed the 5' RACE reads and collapses them to one entry per CDR3 protein, without DNA. Across 150,000 to 200,000 distinct CDR3 sequences, the top ten clones capture 2.4% of the sample. Sequenced input: blood. The receptors come from a human donor with ulcerative colitis or Crohn's disease, or a healthy co-twin of an affected twin (not recorded which). Both conserved end residues are part of each CDR3.

cdr3_aa: CAWSPRFSGAGNYQETQYF
v_call: TRBV30
j_call: TRBJ2-5
cdr3_length: 19

cdr3_aa: CASRRGGASNTGELFF
v_call: TRBV2
j_call: TRBJ2-2
cdr3_length: 16

cdr3_aa: CASSKDREGTGELFF
v_call: TRBV12-3/TRBV12-4
j_call: TRBJ2-2
cdr3_length: 15

cdr3_aa: CASSLGQGGDSPLHF
v_call: TRBV7-2
j_call: TRBJ1-6
cdr3_length: 15

cdr3_aa: CASSLVIGSAYNEQFF
v_call: TRBV12-3/TRBV12-4
j_call: TRBJ2-1
cdr3_length: 16

cdr3_aa: CASSPLQNEKLFF
v_call: TRBV18
j_call: TRBJ1-4
cdr3_length: 13

cdr3_aa: CASSKVKRNTQYF
v_call: TRBV21-1
j_call: TRBJ2-3
cdr3_length: 13

cdr3_aa: CASSLYITPNYEQYF
v_call: TRBV28
j_call: TRBJ2-7
cdr3_length: 15

cdr3_aa: CASIGENTDTQYF
v_call: TRBV5-1
j_call: TRBJ2-3
cdr3_length: 13

cdr3_aa: CASSTGGGDEQYF
v_call: TRBV19
j_call: TRBJ2-7
cdr3_length: 13

cdr3_aa: CASSLKRGDTQYF
v_call: TRBV5-1
j_call: TRBJ2-3
cdr3_length: 13

cdr3_aa: CASSIDGGGYYEQYF
v_call: TRBV9
j_call: TRBJ2-7
cdr3_length: 15

cdr3_aa: CASSLSGQLYGYTF
v_call: TRBV7-6
j_call: TRBJ1-2
cdr3_length: 14

cdr3_aa: CASSGDSANYGYTF
v_call: TRBV2
j_call: TRBJ1-2
cdr3_length: 14

cdr3_aa: CASSLAFEPEDEQFF
v_call: TRBV5-1
j_call: TRBJ2-1
cdr3_length: 15

cdr3_aa: CASISKDYYDYGYTF
v_call: TRBV2
j_call: TRBJ1-2
cdr3_length: 15

cdr3_aa: CASRRQGVHLEQYF
v_call: TRBV6-2/TRBV6-3
j_call: TRBJ2-7
cdr3_length: 14

cdr3_aa: CSARRTGDPYEQYF
v_call: TRBV20-1
j_call: TRBJ2-7
cdr3_length: 14

cdr3_aa: CATSGPGQGLDEQFF
v_call: TRBV24-1
j_call: TRBJ2-1
cdr3_length: 15

cdr3_aa: CSARGDREEAKNIQYF
v_call: TRBV20-1
j_call: TRBJ2-4
cdr3_length: 16

cdr3_aa: CASSPLRTSGGIRINEQFF
v_call: TRBV12-3/TRBV12-4
j_call: TRBJ2-1
cdr3_length: 19

cdr3_aa: CASSYGSYEQYF
v_call: TRBV5-1
j_call: TRBJ2-7
cdr3_length: 12

cdr3_aa: CSARGDRVDNEQFF
v_call: TRBV20-1
j_call: TRBJ2-1
cdr3_length: 14

cdr3_aa: CASSPPNRGVTEAFF
v_call: TRBV18
j_call: TRBJ1-1
cdr3_length: 15

cdr3_aa: CSARGLSGSYNSPLHF
v_call: TRBV20-1
j_call: TRBJ1-6
cdr3_length: 16

cdr3_aa: CSAREPSGSSGANVLTF
v_call: TRBV20-1
j_call: TRBJ2-6
cdr3_length: 17

cdr3_aa: CASSLGQFYTEAFF
v_call: TRBV28
j_call: TRBJ1-1
cdr3_length: 14

cdr3_aa: CASSPNRVSTEAFF
v_call: TRBV28
j_call: TRBJ1-1
cdr3_length: 14

cdr3_aa: CASSSQGFTEAFF
v_call: TRBV7-9
j_call: TRBJ1-1
cdr3_length: 13

cdr3_aa: CASSLERNEKLFF
v_call: TRBV5-1
j_call: TRBJ1-4
cdr3_length: 13

cdr3_aa: CASGLGGDNYGYTF
v_call: TRBV6-1
j_call: TRBJ1-2
cdr3_length: 14

cdr3_aa: CSASDPREGYGNEQFF
v_call: TRBV20-1
j_call: TRBJ2-1
cdr3_length: 16

cdr3_aa: CASSKSGGTEAFF
v_call: TRBV12-3/TRBV12-4
j_call: TRBJ1-1
cdr3_length: 13

cdr3_aa: CAIRGQEGQGTETQYF
v_call: TRBV10-3
j_call: TRBJ2-5
cdr3_length: 16

cdr3_aa: CASSYASGDYEQFF
v_call: TRBV5-1
j_call: TRBJ2-1
cdr3_length: 14

cdr3_aa: CSASWTSGGLFQETQYF
v_call: TRBV20-1
j_call: TRBJ2-5
cdr3_length: 17

cdr3_aa: CASSSNSVGGGVRETQYF
v_call: TRBV5-1
j_call: TRBJ2-5
cdr3_length: 18

cdr3_aa: CASSIATDNEQFF
v_call: TRBV7-2
j_call: TRBJ2-1
cdr3_length: 13

cdr3_aa: CASSLEADSYNEQFF
v_call: TRBV5-1
j_call: TRBJ2-1
cdr3_length: 15

cdr3_aa: CASSLVAGYNEQFF
v_call: TRBV5-5
j_call: TRBJ2-1
cdr3_length: 14

cdr3_aa: CASSLLGQGDQPQHF
v_call: TRBV5-1
j_call: TRBJ1-5
cdr3_length: 15